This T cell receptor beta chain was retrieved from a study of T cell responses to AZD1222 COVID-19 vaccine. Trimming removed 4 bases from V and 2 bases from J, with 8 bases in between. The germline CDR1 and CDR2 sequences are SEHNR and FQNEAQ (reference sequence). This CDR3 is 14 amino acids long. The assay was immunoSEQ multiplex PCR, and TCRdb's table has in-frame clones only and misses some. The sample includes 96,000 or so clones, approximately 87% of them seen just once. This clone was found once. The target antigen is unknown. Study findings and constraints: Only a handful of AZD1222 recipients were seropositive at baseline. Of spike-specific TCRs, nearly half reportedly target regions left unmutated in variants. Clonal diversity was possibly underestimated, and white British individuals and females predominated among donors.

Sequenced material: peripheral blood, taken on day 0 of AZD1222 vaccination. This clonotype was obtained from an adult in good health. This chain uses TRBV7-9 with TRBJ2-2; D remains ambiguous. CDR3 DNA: TGTGCCAGCAGCTCACCCCTTAACACCGGGGAGCTGTTTTTT. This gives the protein CASSSPLNTGELFF.